Shown below are 26 T cell receptor beta chains from a single sample sequenced in a study of response to subunit inactivated influenza vaccine (dated by TCRdb to about 2018). The time point label of this sample denotes: 45 days after influenza vaccine administration. To prepare the library, RT-PCR was applied. Sequencing was carried out with an Illumina HiSeq 2500. TCRdb passed the public sequencing reads through fastp at Q25 and MiXCR, retaining productive beta sequences. Entries are consolidated by CDR3 protein sequence, retaining the most common genes and DNA. The sample profile shows hundreds of thousands of distinct CDR3 sequences; roughly 9.7% of them were found once. Approximately 12% of the sample goes to the ten largest clones. This material consisted of PBMCs from blood, taken roughly 47 days after vaccination. Receptors originate from a man aged 50-60 years who received an inactivated influenza vaccine. Donor details come from another sample of the same person, matched by shared clones.

This chain uses TRBV11-2 with TRBJ1-1; D is perhaps TRBD1 (6 bases). The CDR3 loop spans 14 amino acids. Deletions cut 4 bases from V and 1 base from J, with 10 bases between. The germline gives CDR1 SGHAT, CDR2 FQNNGV. CDR3 coding DNA: TGTGCCAGCAGCTGGACCAGGGGGAACACTGAAGCTTTCTTT. It encodes CASSWTRGNTEAFF.

This clonotype was seen only a few times. The V call is TRBV2, the J call TRBJ2-5, with D unclear. Germline V lookup: CDR1 SNHLY, CDR2 FYNNEI. The CDR3 sequence is 13 residues long. Trimming removed 6 bases at V and 2 bases at J, with 10 bases between. The CDR3 region has the DNA TGTGCCAGCAGCCCAGTTACTCAAGAGACCCAGTACTTC. Translation gives CASSPVTQETQYF.

This clonotype was observed at least ten times. The chain combines TRBV20-1 with TRBJ2-4; the match to TRBD1 covers 7 bases. V lost 6 bases to trimming and J lost 0 bases; unmatched junction nucleotides: 5. The CDR3 consists of 14 residues. The germline V gene has CDR1 DFQATT and CDR2 SNEGSKA (reference sequence). The chain's CDR3 is CSAEGAKAKNIQYF. The CDR3 nucleotides are TGCAGTGCCGAGGGGGCTAAAGCCAAAAACATTCAGTACTTC.

This clonotype was picked up a small number of times. This rearrangement joins TRBV23-1 to TRBJ1-1; D may be TRBD1 (5 bases). TRBV23-1 is filed as an ORF, its function uncertain. Trimming stripped 3 bases from V and 2 bases from J, with 10 bases between. The CDR3 extends over 14 amino acids. For the CDR3, the DNA is TGCGCCAGCAGTCATATACAGGAAAACACTGAAGCTTTCTTT. Translated: CASSHIQENTEAFF.

This clonotype was seen only a few times. The rearrangement links TRBV7-9 to TRBJ2-1, with D maybe TRBD2 (6 bases). Trimming removed 6 bases from V and 4 bases from J, with 22 bases in between. The CDR3 spans 17 residues. Germline V gene data show CDR1 as SEHNR and CDR2 as FQNEAQ (reference sequence). CDR3 loop: CASRGMGGARGYNEQFF. In nucleotides, the CDR3 is TGTGCCAGCAGGGGAATGGGCGGAGCACGGGGGTACAATGAGCAGTTCTTC.

In its sample, this clonotype was seen a few times. This chain links TRBV20-1 with TRBJ2-3; D remains unclear. The CDR3 has 13 residues. In germline, CDR1 is DFQATT, CDR2 SNEGSKA (reference sequence). Trimming pared 8 bases from V and 2 bases from J, leaving 14 bases between. CDR3 sequence reads: CSTKGSFTDTQYF. The DNA of the CDR3 is TGCAGTACCAAGGGCAGTTTCACAGATACGCAGTATTTT.

This clonotype was seen only a few times. The chain employs TRBV12-3 or TRBV12-4 and TRBJ1-1; TRBD1 matches at 7 bases. This CDR3 is 15 amino acids long. V lost 5 bases to trimming and J lost 5 bases; unmatched junction nucleotides: 11. The CDR3 DNA sequence: TGTGCCAGCAGTCCAGAGAGGGGGCGAGGAACTGAAGCTTTCTTT. Translated, it gives CASSPERGRGTEAFF.

There are a few counts of this clonotype. As DNA, the CDR3 is TGTGCCAGCAGTTTGAATCGGGGGGCGGTCGCTGAAGCTTTCTTT. As protein: CASSLNRGAVAEAFF. V and J are TRBV12-3 or TRBV12-4 and TRBJ1-1, with D tentatively TRBD1 (6 bases). V was shortened by 3 bases and J by 6 bases, with 17 bases between the two germline ends. The CDR3 consists of 15 residues.

In its sample, this clonotype was seen a few times. The CDR3 is CASTPGLASQGEQFF. Written as DNA, the CDR3 is TGTGCCAGCACCCCGGGACTAGCCTCTCAGGGGGAGCAGTTCTTC. This chain joins TRBV12-3 or TRBV12-4 and TRBJ2-1; 9 bases map to TRBD2. There are 15 residues in the CDR3. Trimming removed 7 bases from V and 10 bases from J; junction bases left unmatched: 14.

This clonotype was seen a handful of times. The CDR3 nucleotides read TGTGCCAGCAGTTACTTCGATACCGGGAAGGGGCCCCAGCATTTT. Translating gives CASSYFDTGKGPQHF. This rearrangement joins TRBV6-2 or TRBV6-3 to TRBJ1-5; unclear D gene. Germline lookup yields CDR1 MNHEY and CDR2 SVGEGT. The CDR3 runs to 15 residues. Trimming took off 1 base at V and 9 bases at J, with 16 bases between the two ends.

This clonotype has ten or more counts. The chain has TRBV11-2 and TRBJ1-2; 12 bases are shared with TRBD1. The CDR3 is 14 amino acids. Trimming took 3 bases from V and 7 from J; bases not matched to a gene: 3. Germline CDR1 reads SGHAT; CDR2 reads FQNNGV. DNA of the CDR3: TGTGCCAGCAGCTTGGGACAGGGGGCTTCTGGCTACACCTTC. Its translation: CASSLGQGASGYTF.

This clonotype showed up just a few times. This chain uses TRBV11-2 with TRBJ1-2; D uncertain. The CDR3 contains 14 residues. Germline V gene sequence: CDR1 SGHAT, CDR2 FQNNGV. The V end lost 0 bases, the J end lost 1 base, and 6 bases lay between the germline ends. CDR3 nucleotide sequence: TGTGCCAGCAGCTTAGACTGGGGTAACTATGGCTACACCTTC. Translating gives CASSLDWGNYGYTF.

This clonotype was counted ten times or more. The J gene is TRBJ2-1, the V gene TRBV29-1; 8 positions match TRBD1. Trimming took 3 bases from V and 8 from J; bases not matched to a gene: 9. CDR3 length: 14 residues. The germline V gene encodes CDR1 SQVTM and CDR2 ANQGSEA. CDR3 bases: TGCAGCGTTGAGAGGACAGGGAACCACGATGAGCAGTTCTTC. Protein: CSVERTGNHDEQFF.

This clonotype was counted a few times. The chain recombines TRBV24-1 with TRBJ2-3; D not certain. In germline, CDR1 is KGHDR, CDR2 SFDVKD. The CDR3 sequence is 12 residues long. V was trimmed by 2 bases and J by 2 bases, leaving 1 base between them. The CDR3 sequence is CATSDSTDTQYF. The CDR3, as DNA: TGTGCCACCAGTGATTCCACAGATACGCAGTATTTT.

This chain connects TRBV27 to TRBJ2-7; 12 nucleotides match TRBD1. CDR3 length equals 15 residues. The germline V gene encodes CDR1 MNHEY and CDR2 SMNVEV (reference sequence). With 5 bases clipped from V and 6 bases from J, the junction kept 8 bases outside the gene matches. The CDR3 here is CASSPGTGGRGEQYF. The CDR3, as DNA: TGTGCCAGCAGTCCCGGGACAGGGGGCAGGGGCGAGCAGTACTTC.

V usage is TRBV4-3 and J usage is TRBJ1-6; D not certain. Per the germline V gene, CDR1 is LGHNA and CDR2 is YSLEER. V dropped 1 base and J dropped 0 bases, with 4 bases sitting between them. This CDR3 spans 15 amino acids. DNA of the CDR3: TGCGCCAGCAGCCAAGTAGGCTCCTATAATTCACCCCTCCACTTT. As protein: CASSQVGSYNSPLHF.

This clonotype was counted a few times. The V call is TRBV4-1, the J call TRBJ2-7; 8 bases line up with TRBD2. Losses at the gene ends were 1 base for V and 4 bases for J; bases not matched to a gene: 9. The CDR3 totals 16 residues. CDR1 and CDR2 from the germline V gene are MGHRA and YSYEKL. CDR3 in DNA: TGCGCCAGCAGCCAAGGTTTCCGCGGGGGGCTTTACGAGCAGTACTTC. It specifies CASSQGFRGGLYEQYF.

This clonotype was found many times. The rearrangement uses TRBV12-3 or TRBV12-4 and TRBJ2-7; TRBD1 matches at 9 bases. This CDR3 comprises 14 residues. After removal of 7 bases from V and 2 bases from J, the junction contained 6 bases not matched to a gene. CDR3 protein: CASKITGGAYEQYF. DNA of the CDR3: TGTGCCAGCAAGATCACAGGGGGCGCCTACGAGCAGTACTTC.

With regard to this clonotype: The junction and the germline gene differ at one end; a read error may be behind it. The rearrangement joins TRBV5-1 to TRBJ1-6, with a tentative D call TRBD1 (6 bases). This CDR3 is built from 20 residues. CDR1 and CDR2 (germline): SGHRS, YFSETQ. Here the CDR3 reads CASSKQGPGTFGSYNSPLHF. The CDR3 DNA follows: TGCGCTAGCAGCAAACAGGGACCCGGCACCTTCGGCTCCTATAATTCACCCCTCCACTTT.

This clonotype was picked up many times. V usage is TRBV6-2 or TRBV6-3 and J usage is TRBJ2-2, with D possibly TRBD2 on 6 matching bases. The V end lost 2 bases, the J end lost 6 bases, and 16 bases lay between the germline ends. The CDR3 runs to 16 residues. Germline V gene sequence: CDR1 MNHEY, CDR2 SVGEGT. In DNA form, the CDR3 reads TGTGCCAGCAGTTACCGTGTGGTCGGCGGGGCCGGGGAGCTGTTTTTT. This sequence encodes CASSYRVVGGAGELFF.

This clonotype was observed many times. This rearrangement joins TRBV4-3 to TRBJ2-2, with D unresolved. V lost 0 bases and J lost 3, with 8 bases in between. The CDR3 extends over 15 amino acids. Germline V gives CDR1 LGHNA, CDR2 YSLEER. The CDR3 DNA reads TGCGCCAGCAGCCAAGATTTAAGTTACACCGGGGAGCTGTTTTTT. Amino acids: CASSQDLSYTGELFF.

This clonotype has just a few counts. The chain carries TRBV2 and TRBJ2-2, with 10 bases fitting TRBD2. J was trimmed by 7 bases and V by 4 bases; bases with no gene match: 12. The CDR3 is 17 amino acids. Germline CDR1 reads SNHLY; CDR2 reads FYNNEI. The chain's CDR3 is CASSVLSAGGLNGELFF. The DNA of the CDR3 is TGTGCCAGCAGTGTTTTGTCAGCGGGGGGGCTTAACGGGGAGCTGTTTTTT.

The table lists this clonotype with many counts. The CDR3 protein is CASRKTGFNSPLHF. CDR3 DNA sequence: TGTGCCAGCAGAAAGACAGGTTTTAATTCACCCCTCCACTTT. The chain combines TRBV2 with TRBJ1-6; maybe TRBD1 (6 bases). Germline assignment: CDR1 SNHLY and CDR2 FYNNEI. CDR3 size: 14 residues. V dropped 6 bases and J dropped 6 bases, with 12 bases sitting between them. The full variable domain, with the rest looked up from reference TRBV2 and TRBJ1-6, is EPEVTQTPSHQVTQMGQEVILRCVPISNHLYFYWYRQILGQKVEFLVSFYNNEISEKSEIFDDQFSVERPDGSNFTLKIRSTKLEDSAMYFCASRKTGFNSPLHFGNGTRLTVT.

This clonotype has just a few counts. CDR3 nucleotide sequence: TGTGCCTGGAAAATGGTCGGGGAGGTGGACATTCAGTACTTC. Encoded protein: CAWKMVGEVDIQYF. The V gene is TRBV30, the J gene TRBJ2-4; D might be TRBD2 (6 bases). V was clipped by 4 bases and J by 8 bases, with 18 bases between them. The CDR3 is 14 residues long. Germline V gene sequence: CDR1 GTSNPN, CDR2 SVGIG (reference sequence).

This clonotype has more than one count but fewer than ten. V and J are TRBV6-2 or TRBV6-3 and TRBJ2-1; 15 bases match TRBD2. J lost 0 bases, V lost 8 bases, and 17 bases had no gene match. CDR1 and CDR2 (germline): MNHEY, SVGEGT. The CDR3 spans 21 residues. CDR3 residues: CASRRGLGTSGRPGSYNEQFF. The CDR3 DNA is TGTGCCAGCCGCCGGGGGTTGGGGACTAGCGGGAGGCCCGGCTCCTACAATGAGCAGTTCTTC.

The chain carries TRBV2 and TRBJ2-7; D call uncertain. Germline CDR1 reads SNHLY; CDR2 reads FYNNEI. The germline V and J ends were trimmed by 5 bases and 4 bases, with 12 bases remaining between them. This CDR3 has 13 residues. The CDR3 bases are TGTGCCAGCAGTTCCGGAATTGAATACGAGCAGTACTTC. Protein product: CASSSGIEYEQYF.